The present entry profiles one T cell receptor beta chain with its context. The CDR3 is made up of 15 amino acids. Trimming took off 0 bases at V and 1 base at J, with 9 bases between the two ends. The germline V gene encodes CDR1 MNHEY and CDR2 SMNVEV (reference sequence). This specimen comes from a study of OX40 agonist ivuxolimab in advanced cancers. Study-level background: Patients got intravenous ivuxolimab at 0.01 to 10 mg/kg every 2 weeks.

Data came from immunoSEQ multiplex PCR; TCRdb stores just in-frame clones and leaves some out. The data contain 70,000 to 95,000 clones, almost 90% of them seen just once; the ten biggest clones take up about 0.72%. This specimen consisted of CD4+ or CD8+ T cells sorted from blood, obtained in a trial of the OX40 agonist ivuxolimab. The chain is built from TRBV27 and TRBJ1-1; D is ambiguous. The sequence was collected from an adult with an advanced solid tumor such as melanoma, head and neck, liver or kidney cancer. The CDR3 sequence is CASSLSSGRNTEAFF. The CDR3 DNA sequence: TGTGCCAGCAGTTTATCGAGCGGGAGGAACACTGAAGCTTTCTTT.